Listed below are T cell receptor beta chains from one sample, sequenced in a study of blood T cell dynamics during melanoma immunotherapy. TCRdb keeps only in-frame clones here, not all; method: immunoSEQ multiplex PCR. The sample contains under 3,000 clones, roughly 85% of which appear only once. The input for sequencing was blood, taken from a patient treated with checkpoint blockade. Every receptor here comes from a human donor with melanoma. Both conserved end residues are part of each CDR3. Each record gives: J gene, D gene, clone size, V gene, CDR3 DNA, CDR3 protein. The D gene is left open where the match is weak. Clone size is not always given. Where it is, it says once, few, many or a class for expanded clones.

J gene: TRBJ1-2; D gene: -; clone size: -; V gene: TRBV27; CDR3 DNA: TGTGCCAGCAGTTTTTCCGGGTCTGCCTATGGCTACACCTTC; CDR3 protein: CASSFSGSAYGYTF
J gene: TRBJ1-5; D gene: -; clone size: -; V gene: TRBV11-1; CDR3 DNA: TGTGCCAGCAGCTACAATAGTCAGCCCCAGCATTTT; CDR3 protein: CASSYNSQPQHF
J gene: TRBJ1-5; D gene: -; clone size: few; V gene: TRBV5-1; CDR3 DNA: TGCGCCAGCAGCTCGGGAGGGGTGGATGACCCCCAGCATTTT; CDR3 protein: CASSSGGVDDPQHF
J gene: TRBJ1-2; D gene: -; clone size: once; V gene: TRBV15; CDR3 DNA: TGTGCCACCAGCAGAGATGGTCCAGGCCGGGGCTATGGCTACACCTTC; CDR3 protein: CATSRDGPGRGYGYTF
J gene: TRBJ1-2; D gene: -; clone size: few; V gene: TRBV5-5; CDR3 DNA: TGTGCCAGCAGCCTACGGTCCGTGCCAGGCACCTTC; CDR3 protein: CASSLRSVPGTF
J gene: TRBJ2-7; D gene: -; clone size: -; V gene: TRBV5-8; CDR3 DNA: TGTGCCAGCATCCCCTATAGGCAGGCCTCTAGGGAGCAGTACTTC; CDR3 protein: CASIPYRQASREQYF
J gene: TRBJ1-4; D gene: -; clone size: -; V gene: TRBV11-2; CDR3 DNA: TGTGCCAGCAGCTTAGTTTCGGGGGCGCGCGAAAAACTGTTTTTT; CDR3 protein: CASSLVSGAREKLFF
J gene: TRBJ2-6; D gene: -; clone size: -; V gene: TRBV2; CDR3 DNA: TGTGCCAGCAGTGAACAAGGGTTTGGGGCCAACGTCCTGACTTTC; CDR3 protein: CASSEQGFGANVLTF
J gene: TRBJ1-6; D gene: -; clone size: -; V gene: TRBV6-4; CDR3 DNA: TGTGCCAGCAGTGAAAGTGCTTGGAGTTCACCCCTCCACTTT; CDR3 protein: CASSESAWSSPLHF
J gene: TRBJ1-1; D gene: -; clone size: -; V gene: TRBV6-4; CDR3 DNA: TGTGCCAGCAGTCCCGGTTGGGGCAAAGCCACTGAAGCTTTCTTT; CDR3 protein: CASSPGWGKATEAFF
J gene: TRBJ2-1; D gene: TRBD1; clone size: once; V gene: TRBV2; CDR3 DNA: TGTGCCAGCAGTGGCTTGACAGGGTTTGATGAGCAGTTCTTC; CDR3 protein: CASSGLTGFDEQFF
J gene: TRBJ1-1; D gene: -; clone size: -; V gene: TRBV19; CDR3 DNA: TGTGCCAGTAGCGCAGACAGTTACACTGAAGCTTTCTTT; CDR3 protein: CASSADSYTEAFF
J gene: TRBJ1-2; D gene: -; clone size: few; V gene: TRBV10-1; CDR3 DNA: TGCGCCAGCAGGGAGGGGCAGTGCAGGGATGGCTACACCTTC; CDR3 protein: CASREGQCRDGYTF
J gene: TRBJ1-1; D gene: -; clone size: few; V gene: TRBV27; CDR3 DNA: TGTGCCAGCAGTCCAGGTCCTTGGGGTGAAGCTTTCTTT; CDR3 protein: CASSPGPWGEAFF
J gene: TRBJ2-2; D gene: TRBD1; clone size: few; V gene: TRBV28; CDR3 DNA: TGTGCCAGCAGTACCTTGGGGACAGGAAACACCGGGGAGCTGTTTTTT; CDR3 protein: CASSTLGTGNTGELFF
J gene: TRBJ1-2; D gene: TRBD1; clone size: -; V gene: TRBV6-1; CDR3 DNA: TGTGCCAGCAGTCCCACCAGGGGGCAGAATGGCTACACCTTC; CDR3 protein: CASSPTRGQNGYTF
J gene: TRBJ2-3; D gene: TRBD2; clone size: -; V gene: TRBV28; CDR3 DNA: TGTGCCAGCAGCAATCGCGGGGGAGGCGATACGCAGTATTTT; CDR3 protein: CASSNRGGGDTQYF
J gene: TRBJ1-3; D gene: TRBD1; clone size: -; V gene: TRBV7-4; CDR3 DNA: TGTGCCAGCAGCCTCGCCAGGGGGCGAGAACCCGGAAACACCATATATTTT; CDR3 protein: CASSLARGREPGNTIYF
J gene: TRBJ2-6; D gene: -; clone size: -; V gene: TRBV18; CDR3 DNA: TGTGCCAGCTCACCACCGAACCTCTCTGGGGCCAACGTCCTGACTTTC; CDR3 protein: CASSPPNLSGANVLTF
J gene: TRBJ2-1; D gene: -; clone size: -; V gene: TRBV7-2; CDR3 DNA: TGTGCCAGCAGCCTCACGGGTGAGCAGTTCTTC; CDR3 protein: CASSLTGEQFF
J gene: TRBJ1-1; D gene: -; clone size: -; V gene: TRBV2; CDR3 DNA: TGTGCCAGCAGTGAATTGGAGAACACTGAAGCTTTCTTT; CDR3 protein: CASSELENTEAFF
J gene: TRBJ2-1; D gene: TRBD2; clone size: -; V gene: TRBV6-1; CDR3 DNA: TGTGCCAGCAGGGAATCCTTCGCGGGAGATAATGAGCAGTTCTTC; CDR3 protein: CASRESFAGDNEQFF
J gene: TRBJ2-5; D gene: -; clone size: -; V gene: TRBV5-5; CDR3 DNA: TGTGCCAGCAGCTTGGTGGAGACCCAGTACTTC; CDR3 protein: CASSLVETQYF
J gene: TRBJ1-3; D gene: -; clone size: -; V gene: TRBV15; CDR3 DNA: TGTGCCACCAGCAGAGTGTCCGGAAACACCATATATTTT; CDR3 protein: CATSRVSGNTIYF
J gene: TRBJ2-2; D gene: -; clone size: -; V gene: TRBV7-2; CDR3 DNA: TGTGCCAGCAGCTTAGAGGTCGGGGAGCTGTTTTTT; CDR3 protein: CASSLEVGELFF
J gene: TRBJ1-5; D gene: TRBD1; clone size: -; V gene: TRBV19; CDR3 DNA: TGTGCCAGTAATTCGGGACAGGGGTTGGCTCAGCCCCAGCATTTT; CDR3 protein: CASNSGQGLAQPQHF
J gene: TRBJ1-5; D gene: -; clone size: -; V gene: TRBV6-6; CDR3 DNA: TGTGCCAGCAGTTACTTAGCGGGGTCCAATCAGCCCCAGCATTTT; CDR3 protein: CASSYLAGSNQPQHF
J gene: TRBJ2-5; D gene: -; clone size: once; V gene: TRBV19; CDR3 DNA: TGTGCCAGTAGTATACAGGGCAGAGAGACCCAGTACTTC; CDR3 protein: CASSIQGRETQYF
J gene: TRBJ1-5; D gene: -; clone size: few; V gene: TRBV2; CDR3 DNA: TGTGCCAGCAGTGAAGTCGGGGGGACGAGCAATCAGCCCCAGCATTTT; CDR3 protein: CASSEVGGTSNQPQHF
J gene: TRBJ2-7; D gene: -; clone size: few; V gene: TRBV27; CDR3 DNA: TGTGCCAGCAGTCCCCAAGGGGTCTACTTC; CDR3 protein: CASSPQGVYF
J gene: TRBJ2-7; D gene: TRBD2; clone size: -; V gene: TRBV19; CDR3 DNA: TGTGCCAGTAGTATAGGGGCGGGGGAAACCTACGAGCAGTACTTC; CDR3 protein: CASSIGAGETYEQYF
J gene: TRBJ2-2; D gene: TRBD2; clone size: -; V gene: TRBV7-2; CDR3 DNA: TGTGCCAGCAGCTTGGGAGGGACTTCCCGGCGGACCGGGGAGCTGTTTTTT; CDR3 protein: CASSLGGTSRRTGELFF
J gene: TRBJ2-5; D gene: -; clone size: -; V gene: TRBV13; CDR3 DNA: TGTGCCAGCAGCCCGCGGGGGCTCGGACAGGAGACCCAGTACTTC; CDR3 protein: CASSPRGLGQETQYF
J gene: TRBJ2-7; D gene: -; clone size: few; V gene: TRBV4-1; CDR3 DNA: TGCGCCAGCAGCCAAGAAGGGGGGGCCCGCTGGCAGTACTTC; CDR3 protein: CASSQEGGARWQYF
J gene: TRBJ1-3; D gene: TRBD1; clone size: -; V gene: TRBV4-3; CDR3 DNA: TGCGCCAGCAGCCAAGCACAGGGGAGCTCTGGAAACACCATATATTTT; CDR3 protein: CASSQAQGSSGNTIYF
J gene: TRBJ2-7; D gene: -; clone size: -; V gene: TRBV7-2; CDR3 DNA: TGTGCCAGCAGCGACGATGGGATATTCGGCGAGCAGTACTTC; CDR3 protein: CASSDDGIFGEQYF
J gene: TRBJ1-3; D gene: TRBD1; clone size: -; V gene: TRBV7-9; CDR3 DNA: TGTGCCAGCAGTAAACAGGGGGCGTCGGGAAACACCATATATTTT; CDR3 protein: CASSKQGASGNTIYF
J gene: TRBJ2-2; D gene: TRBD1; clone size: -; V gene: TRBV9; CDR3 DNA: TGTGCCAGCAGCAAGGGGACAGGCCTCATCGTTCCCGGGGAGCTGTTTTTT; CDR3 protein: CASSKGTGLIVPGELFF
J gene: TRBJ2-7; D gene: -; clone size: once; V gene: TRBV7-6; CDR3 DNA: TGTGCCAGCAGCTTAGCGCCTCCTAGCGTACAATCCTACGAGCAGTACTTC; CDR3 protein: CASSLAPPSVQSYEQYF
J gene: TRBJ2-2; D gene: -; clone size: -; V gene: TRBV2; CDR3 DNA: TGTGCCAGCAGTGAGTTGGGGCTGGTCACCGGGGAGCTGTTTTTT; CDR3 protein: CASSELGLVTGELFF
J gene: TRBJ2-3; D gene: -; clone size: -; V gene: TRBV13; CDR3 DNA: TGTGCCAGCAGCTTAGTTGCAGATACGCAGTATTTT; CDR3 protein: CASSLVADTQYF
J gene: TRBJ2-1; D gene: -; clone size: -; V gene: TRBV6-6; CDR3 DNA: TGTGCCAGCAGTTACTGGTCCAATGAGCAGTTCTTC; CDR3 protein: CASSYWSNEQFF
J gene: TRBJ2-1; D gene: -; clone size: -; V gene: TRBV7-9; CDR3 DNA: TGTGCCAGCAGTAGAGACTCCTACAATGAGCAGTTCTTC; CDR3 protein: CASSRDSYNEQFF
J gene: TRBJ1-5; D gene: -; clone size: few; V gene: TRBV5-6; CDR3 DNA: TGTGCCAGCAGCGGTTATGGTCAGCCCCAGCATTTT; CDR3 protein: CASSGYGQPQHF
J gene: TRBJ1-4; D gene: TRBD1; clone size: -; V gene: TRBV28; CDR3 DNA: TGTGCCAGCAGTTTGCCGGGACAGGGGATGAAGAATGAAAAACTGTTTTTT; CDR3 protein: CASSLPGQGMKNEKLFF
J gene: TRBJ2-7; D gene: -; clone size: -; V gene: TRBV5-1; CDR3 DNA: TGCGCCAGCAGCTTGACGAGCGGAGCCGGGCGATACGAGCAGTACTTC; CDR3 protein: CASSLTSGAGRYEQYF
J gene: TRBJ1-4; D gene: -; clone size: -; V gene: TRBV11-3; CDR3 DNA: TGTGCCAGCAGCTTAGTGTTCAGTGAAAAACTGTTTTTT; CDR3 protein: CASSLVFSEKLFF